This T cell receptor (beta chain) was documented in a study of T cell repertoires in cytomegalovirus infection (dated by TCRdb to about 2019). General notes on the study: Donor HLA type was relevant to the analysis, as public TCR beta signatures indicated carriage of CMV infection together with the matching HLA type.

This clonotype was found many times. Its antigen is unknown. No base quality information exists; no much larger clone differs at one position. The paper's findings and limits, for the study overall: Carriers of CMV infection plus the relevant HLA type were discriminated by the cumulative frequency of public TCR beta family members in the study cohort and in an independent approximately 360-donor cohort. The ex vivo response was dominated by HLA-C-restricted CMV-specific TCR beta clonotypes, and the single most frequent clonotype in two of eight donors was supplied by these HLA-C-restricted clonotypes.

The CDR3 has 14 amino acids, counting the end cysteine and phenylalanine. Only the CDR3 region is kept as DNA, spanning 42 bases read in frame from base 1. V is pruned by 3 bases and J by 5 bases, leaving 4 bases of the junction without a gene match. The germline V gene specifies SGHTA as CDR1 and FQGNSA as CDR2. For sequencing, an Illumina HiSeq 1500 was employed. In TCRdb, the public reads were trimmed at Q25 with fastp and aligned with MiXCR, with productive beta chains retained. Rows merge per CDR3 protein into single entries with the most common DNA and genes. In all, the sample holds 290,000 or so distinct CDR3 sequences, and roughly a quarter of those were seen once. Together, the top ten hold roughly 14% of the sample.

Source material: PBMCs. The chain joins TRBV7-2 to TRBJ2-7; 10 nucleotides in the junction match TRBD2. The receptor was isolated from a human donor in good health (CMV status not recorded). Some clones in this sample may be carry-over from other donors' samples. DNA sequence: TGTGCCAGCAGCTTGACTAGCGGGCTGGACGAGCAGTACTTC. This sequence encodes CASSLTSGLDEQYF. When the CDR3 is completed using the reference TRBV7-2 and TRBJ2-7 genes on either side, the full variable domain is GAGVSQSPSNKVTEKGKDVELRCDPISGHTALYWYRQSLGQGLEFLIYFQGNSAPDKSGLPSDRFSAERTGGSVSTLTIQRTQQEDSAVYLCASSLTSGLDEQYFGPGTRLTVT.